This TCR beta chain stems from a study of shared clonotypes between healthy human individuals. Authors' processing steps: Filtering differed since immunoSEQ provided only junctions, with no quality scores. The data were produced by immunoSEQ multiplex PCR, yet TCRdb's version contains in-frame clones alone and is incomplete. V, J and clone size are taken as reported in that table, and D and trimming were inferred from the DNA itself. The sample has just under 350,000 clones; around 79% are singletons. The table lists this clone with many counts. Its antigen is currently unknown. Overall study findings and caveats: Exclusively blood specimens were collected; tissue repertoires likely differ.

Germline V CDR1 and CDR2: SEHNR, FQNEAQ (reference sequence). Trimming pared 4 bases from V and 1 base from J, leaving 11 bases between. CDR3 length: 14 residues. CD45RA-negative memory and CD45RA+ naive subsets were split from the CD4+ cells. The chain carries TRBV7-9 and TRBJ2-7; D call uncertain. The source of this sequence is a man under 40 in good health. Sequenced: memory CD4+ T cells sorted from blood. The subset was: CD45RA-negative fraction. The DNA for the CDR3 is TGTGCCAGCAGCTCCCTGAGACTGTCCTACGAGCAGTACTTC. Its protein product is CASSSLRLSYEQYF. Filled out from reference TRBV7-9 and TRBJ2-7, the complete variable domain reads DTGVSQNPRHKITKRGQNVTFRCDPISEHNRLYWYRQTLGQGPEFLTYFQNEAQLEKSRLLSDRFSAERPKGSFSTLEIQRTEQGDSAMYLCASSSLRLSYEQYFGPGTRLTVT.